The clone carrying this TCR beta chain was seen at least ten times. The same CDR3 can be traced to other DNA sequences in this sample. The record originates from a study of blood T cell repertoires in COVID-19. Turning to the study itself: Samples of COVID-19 (acute and convalescent) were obtained from the United States, Italy and Spain.

Clones were sequenced by immunoSEQ multiplex PCR, and TCRdb holds only the in-frame ones, with some missing. The data show 90,000 to 120,000 clones, roughly 80% seen once. CDR1 is SNHLY and CDR2 is FYNNEI in the germline V gene. The CDR3 runs to 12 residues. Trimming shortened V by 7 bases and J by 4 bases, and 11 bases separated the two germline ends. This clonotype was sampled from a man between 70 and 80 years old with active or convalescent COVID-19. This chain connects TRBV2 to TRBJ2-7; a weak D match, TRBD1 (5 bases). Source material: peripheral blood. The CDR3 loop is CASTDRRYEQYF. CDR3 sequence (DNA): TGTGCCAGCACCGACAGAAGATACGAGCAGTACTTC.